A single T cell receptor beta chain is shown here with its context. There is no known antigen for this receptor. The record has no base qualities; no much larger clone is one base away. CDR1 and CDR2 (MNHNS, SASEGT) derive from the germline V gene. CDR3 length: 15 amino acids, cysteine to phenylalanine. The CDR3 DNA has 45 bases and is translated from base 1. V was cut back by 6 bases and J by 4 bases, leaving a gap of 16 bases between them. The record originates from a study of T-cell reconstitution after alpha-beta-depleted transplantation in children (dated by TCRdb to the mid-2010s). For the study in its entirety: The study quantitatively tracked T-cell immune reconstitution after TCRalphabeta/CD19-depleted allogeneic hematopoietic cell transplantation in children using TCR repertoire profiling.

The method was PCR. For sequencing, an Illumina HiSeq 2500 was employed. Molecular barcoding was employed in the preparation of TCR libraries, with unique molecular identifiers being used to normalize TCRbeta repertoire quantification. TCRdb reprocessed the public reads (quality trimming at Q25 with fastp, clone calling with MiXCR) and kept in-frame beta chains. Rows with one shared CDR3 protein collapse into an entry with the most common genes and DNA. The sample table holds about 500,000 distinct CDR3 sequences, of which about 30% were seen once. Approximately 2.3% of the sample goes to the ten largest clones.

Recombination joined TRBV6-1 with TRBJ1-5; a weak D assignment points to TRBD1 (5 bases agree). This receptor was taken from a human donor who donated a stem cell graft to a child with aplastic anemia. The source was PBMCs from the stem cell graft donor, collected from the stem cell graft. The CDR3 loop reads CASRHEAGGNQPQHF. The bases read TGTGCCAGCAGACACGAGGCGGGGGGGAATCAGCCCCAGCATTTT.